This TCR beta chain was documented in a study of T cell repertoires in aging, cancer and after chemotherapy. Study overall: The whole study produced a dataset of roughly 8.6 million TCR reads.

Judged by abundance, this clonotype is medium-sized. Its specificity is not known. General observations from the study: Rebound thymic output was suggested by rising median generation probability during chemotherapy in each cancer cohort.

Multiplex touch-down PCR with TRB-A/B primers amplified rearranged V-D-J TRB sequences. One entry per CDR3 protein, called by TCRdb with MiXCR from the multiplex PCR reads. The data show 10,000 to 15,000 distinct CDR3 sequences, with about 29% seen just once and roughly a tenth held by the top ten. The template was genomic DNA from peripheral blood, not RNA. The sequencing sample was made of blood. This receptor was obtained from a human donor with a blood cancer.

The CDR3 DNA is TGTGCCTGGAGGGACAGGGCAACAGATACGCAGTATTTT. It codes for CAWRDRATDTQYF. This rearrangement joins TRBV30 to TRBJ2-3, with TRBD1 matching over 8 bases. Germline values: CDR1 GTSNPN, CDR2 SVGIG (reference sequence). V lost 3 bases and J lost 3; bases outside the gene matches: 2. The CDR3 loop spans 13 amino acids.